Listed below are T cell receptor beta chains from one sample, sequenced in a study of identical twins. TCRdb analysed the 5' RACE reads with MiXCR anew, one entry per CDR3 protein. The sample contains 200,000 to 250,000 distinct CDR3 sequences, approximately 8.3% of which appear only once. Another study also made use of these data, one on yellow fever vaccine responses in identical twins.

Sample: memory (CD45RO+) T cells sorted from blood. These receptor sequences come from a woman aged 18-30 years in good health. Each CDR3 is given with its conserved first and last residue. Each record gives: D gene, V gene, J gene, clone size, CDR3 DNA, CDR3 protein. The D gene is left open where the match is weak. Rows may omit the clone size; those that give it use once, few, many or a size class.

D gene: -; V gene: TRBV4-2; J gene: TRBJ2-5; clone size: few; CDR3 DNA: TGTGCCAGCAGCCAGGCAACCAGCCCCGGTGCTGAGACCCAGTACTTC; CDR3 protein: CASSQATSPGAETQYF
D gene: TRBD2; V gene: TRBV5-1; J gene: TRBJ2-7; clone size: many; CDR3 DNA: TGCGCCAGCAGCTTGTTGTCTAGCGGGGTACAAGAGCAGTACTTC; CDR3 protein: CASSLLSSGVQEQYF
D gene: -; V gene: TRBV4-1; J gene: TRBJ2-1; clone size: few; CDR3 DNA: TGCGCCAGCAGCCAAGAACGGAAGGGGCGCCTCGGAGAAGAGCAGTTCTTC; CDR3 protein: CASSQERKGRLGEEQFF
D gene: TRBD2; V gene: TRBV9; J gene: TRBJ2-1; clone size: few; CDR3 DNA: TGTGCCAGCAGCGCCCAAAGACTAGCGATTACCTACAATGAGCAGTTCTTC; CDR3 protein: CASSAQRLAITYNEQFF
D gene: -; V gene: TRBV29-1; J gene: TRBJ2-1; clone size: few; CDR3 DNA: TGCAGCGTTGAAGCCCCAGTATTCTACAATGAGCAGTTCTTC; CDR3 protein: CSVEAPVFYNEQFF
D gene: -; V gene: TRBV20-1; J gene: TRBJ2-5; clone size: few; CDR3 DNA: TGCAGTGCCAAAGCGGCAGGGGAGACCCAGTACTTC; CDR3 protein: CSAKAAGETQYF
D gene: TRBD1; V gene: TRBV4-3; J gene: TRBJ2-3; clone size: few; CDR3 DNA: TGCGCCAGCAGCCAAGACAAGGGGGCAGGCACAGATACGCAGTATTTT; CDR3 protein: CASSQDKGAGTDTQYF
D gene: -; V gene: TRBV4-3; J gene: TRBJ2-1; clone size: -; CDR3 DNA: TGCGCCAGCAGCCAAGATCGTCTGAATGAGCAGTTCTTC; CDR3 protein: CASSQDRLNEQFF
D gene: TRBD1; V gene: TRBV4-2; J gene: TRBJ2-7; clone size: few; CDR3 DNA: TGTGCCAGCAGCCAAGAGGGGGACAGGTCCTACGAGCAGTACTTC; CDR3 protein: CASSQEGDRSYEQYF
D gene: TRBD1; V gene: TRBV7-8; J gene: TRBJ2-7; clone size: few; CDR3 DNA: TGTGCCAGCAGCCGCGGGACAGGACCGCTCTACGAGCAGTACTTC; CDR3 protein: CASSRGTGPLYEQYF
D gene: -; V gene: TRBV14; J gene: TRBJ2-1; clone size: -; CDR3 DNA: TGTGCCAGCAGCCAGCGGGACACCTACAATGAGCAGTTCTTC; CDR3 protein: CASSQRDTYNEQFF